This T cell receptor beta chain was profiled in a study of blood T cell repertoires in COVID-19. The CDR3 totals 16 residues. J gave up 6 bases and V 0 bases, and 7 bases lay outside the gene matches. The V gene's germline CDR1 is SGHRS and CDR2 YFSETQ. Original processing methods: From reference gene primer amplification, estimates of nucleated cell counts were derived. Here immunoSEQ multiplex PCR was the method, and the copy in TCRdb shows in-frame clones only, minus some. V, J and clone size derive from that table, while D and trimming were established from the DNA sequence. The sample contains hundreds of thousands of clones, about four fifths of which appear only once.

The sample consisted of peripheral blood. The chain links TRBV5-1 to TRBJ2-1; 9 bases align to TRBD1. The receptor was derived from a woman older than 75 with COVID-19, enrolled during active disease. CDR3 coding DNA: TGCGCCAGCAGCTTGGAGGGGACAGGGAGGGCCAATGAGCAGTTCTTC. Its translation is CASSLEGTGRANEQFF.